Listed here are 13 T cell receptor beta chains from one sample, sequenced in a study of identical twins. TCRdb itself ran the 5' RACE reads through MiXCR, one entry per CDR3 protein. The table includes 1,800,000 or so distinct CDR3 sequences, around 33% detected once. Source material: cord blood. These receptors came from a newborn girl in good health.

This clonotype was recorded at least ten times. The V gene is TRBV6-5, the J gene TRBJ2-1, with 9 bases lining up with TRBD2. CDR1 and CDR2 (germline): MNHEY, SVGAGI. Unmatched junction bases numbered 3, after V lost 6 bases and J lost 3 bases. The length of the CDR3 is 14 residues. CDR3 in DNA: TGTGCCAGCAGCCCTAGCGGGGTCTACAATGAGCAGTTCTTC. This encodes CASSPSGVYNEQFF.

This clonotype has a single count. V gene TRBV18 combines with J gene TRBJ2-7; TRBD2 might be the D (6 bases). The CDR3 covers 13 residues. Germline-derived CDR1 and CDR2 are KGHSH and LQKENI. The V gene lost 5 bases and the J gene lost 4 bases, with 12 bases spanning the gap. The CDR3 is CASSGRGGYEQYF. The CDR3 DNA follows: TGTGCCAGCTCAGGACGGGGAGGATACGAGCAGTACTTC.

This clonotype was recorded at least ten times. V is TRBV7-2 and J is TRBJ2-2, with D uncertain. V was clipped by 6 bases and J by 1 base, with 6 bases between them. Germline V gene data show CDR1 as SGHTA and CDR2 as FQGNSA. The CDR3 has 13 residues. This CDR3 reads CASSPQNTGELFF. The CDR3 nucleotides read TGTGCCAGCAGTCCCCAGAACACCGGGGAGCTGTTTTTT.

V gene TRBV20-1 combines with J gene TRBJ1-5; a weak D match, TRBD1 (5 bases). V lost 2 bases and J lost 1, with 9 bases in between. CDR1 and CDR2 from the germline V gene are DFQATT and SNEGSKA (reference sequence). This CDR3 region has 14 residues. The CDR3 region is CSARSGTSNQPQHF. The CDR3 coding sequence is TGCAGTGCTAGATCTGGGACCAGCAATCAGCCCCAGCATTTT.

The chain joins TRBV5-6 to TRBJ1-6, with 7 positions matching TRBD1. CDR1 and CDR2 from the germline V gene are SGHDT and YYEEEE. V lost 2 bases and J lost 5; bases outside the gene matches: 4. This CDR3 has 15 residues. Here the CDR3 DNA reads TGTGCCAGCAGCTTTCTCGACAGGGATAATTCACCCCTCCACTTT. Its translation: CASSFLDRDNSPLHF.

The chain has TRBV20-1 and TRBJ2-7, with 7 positions matching TRBD2. Germline values: CDR1 DFQATT, CDR2 SNEGSKA (reference sequence). The J segment lost 6 bases and the V segment lost 5 bases, leaving 4 bases of the junction unmatched. The CDR3 is 11 residues long. The CDR3 DNA sequence: TGCAGTGCTTCCCAGCGGGGCGAGCAGTACTTC. It translates to CSASQRGEQYF.

The CDR3 nucleotides read TGTGCCAGCAGCTTAAGCCCGACAGGGGACTATGGCTACACCTTC. It encodes CASSLSPTGDYGYTF. This chain links TRBV11-2 with TRBJ1-2, with 8 bases fitting TRBD1. Germline V gene sequence: CDR1 SGHAT, CDR2 FQNNGV. V lost 2 bases to trimming and J lost 3 bases; unmatched junction nucleotides: 5. The length of the CDR3 is 15 residues.

This clonotype occurred a few times. The chain links TRBV20-1 to TRBJ2-5, with TRBD2 matching over 7 bases. CDR1 is DFQATT and CDR2 is SNEGSKA in the germline V gene (reference sequence). After removal of 8 bases from V and 13 bases from J, the junction contained 16 bases not matched to a gene. The CDR3 contains 12 residues. CDR3: CSTAGPTRLWYF. CDR3 sequence (DNA): TGCAGTACAGCGGGACCTACGAGATTGTGGTACTTC.

The V and J genes are TRBV7-9 and TRBJ1-6, with D possibly TRBD1 on 5 matching bases. CDR1 and CDR2 (germline): SEHNR, FQNEAQ (reference sequence). Deletions cut 4 bases from V and 9 bases from J, with 19 bases between. The CDR3 has 16 amino acids. Here the CDR3 reads CASSSGTALWSSPLHF. In DNA, the CDR3 is TGTGCCAGCAGCTCCGGGACGGCCCTATGGAGTTCACCCCTCCACTTT.

The sample holds a few counts of this clonotype. The chain carries TRBV3-1 and TRBJ2-5; D is perhaps TRBD2 (5 bases). V was clipped by 3 bases and J by 12 bases, with 14 bases between them. This CDR3 has 12 amino acids. CDR1 LGHDT and CDR2 YNNKEL come from the germline V gene (reference sequence). The CDR3 DNA sequence: TGTGCCAGCAGCCAGGGCCGGGGAATAAAGTACTTC. This gives the protein CASSQGRGIKYF.

Points on this clonotype: This may be a read error, as it is one base from a much larger clone. This rearrangement joins TRBV20-1 to TRBJ2-7; D perhaps matches TRBD1 (5 bases). TRBJ2-5 explains the end of the DNA better; the J call may be wrong. Germline-derived CDR1 and CDR2 are DFQATT and SNEGSKA (reference sequence). The CDR3 contains 12 residues. The CDR3: CSARKGKETQYF. The CDR3 nucleotides are TGCAGTGCTAGAAAGGGGAAAGAGACCCAGTACTTC.

V usage is TRBV4-2 and J usage is TRBJ1-1; no reliable D call. Trimming shortened V by 8 bases and J by 0 bases, and 16 bases separated the two germline ends. The germline CDR1 and CDR2 sequences are LGHNA and YNFKEQ. The CDR3 is 15 residues long. CDR3 loop: CASHSPGRLNTEAFF. CDR3 DNA: TGTGCCAGCCATTCTCCGGGCAGGTTGAACACTGAAGCTTTCTTT.

This clonotype showed up just a few times. The rearrangement links TRBV6-2 or TRBV6-3 to TRBJ2-3, with TRBD2 identical over 11 bases. Germline loops: CDR1 MNHEY, CDR2 SVGEGT. This CDR3 has 17 residues. The trim removed 0 bases at V and 2 bases at J, leaving 4 bases unmatched. The CDR3 loop reads CASSYSTSGVLTDTQYF. The CDR3 DNA sequence: TGTGCCAGCAGTTACTCGACTAGCGGGGTCCTCACAGATACGCAGTATTTT.